What follows are 5 T cell receptor beta chains derived from one specimen sequenced in a study of blood T cell repertoires in COVID-19. TCRdb keeps only in-frame clones here, not all; method: immunoSEQ multiplex PCR. The table records some 370,000 clones, around 89% of them present only once. Input material: peripheral blood. These receptors came from a man in his forties or fifties with acute or convalescent COVID-19.

The chain uses TRBV7-6 and TRBJ1-1; no definite D call. The CDR3 sequence is 15 residues long. From germline, CDR1 is SGHVS and CDR2 FNYEAQ. V was clipped by 5 bases and J by 7 bases, with 20 bases between them. In nucleotides, the CDR3 is TGTGCCAGCAGCCCGAGAGGTGCGGCAGCCCGTGAAGCTTTCTTT. Protein: CASSPRGAAAREAFF.

The chain employs TRBV3-1 (or the pseudogene TRBV3-2) and TRBJ2-5, with a weak D call TRBD1 (5 bases). In germline, CDR1 is LGHDT, CDR2 YNNKEL (reference sequence). With 7 bases removed from V and 5 bases from J, the gap between germline ends came to 14 bases. The CDR3 contains 13 residues. The CDR3 nucleotides read TGTGCCAGCACCTATGGCGCAGGGGAGACCCAGTACTTC. This sequence encodes CASTYGAGETQYF.

The chain is built from TRBV28 and TRBJ2-3, with D maybe TRBD1 (6 bases). V was pared by 4 bases and J by 2 bases, with 10 bases between. CDR3 length equals 14 residues. The germline V gene encodes CDR1 MDHEN and CDR2 SYDVKM. In DNA, the CDR3 is TGTGCCAGCAGTTCCAGGGGTTTCACAGATACGCAGTATTTT. As protein: CASSSRGFTDTQYF.

This clone was observed a single time. This sequence joins TRBV10-2 and TRBJ2-1; TRBD2 aligns across 12 bases. CDR3 length: 14 residues. J lost 7 bases, V lost 9 bases, and 7 bases had no gene match. Germline CDR1 reads WSHSY; CDR2 reads SAAADI. In nucleotides, the CDR3 is TGCGCCAGTACTCTAGCGGGAGGGGGGAATGAGCAGTTCTTC. This gives the protein CASTLAGGGNEQFF.

V usage is TRBV5-1 and J usage is TRBJ2-4; TRBD2 agrees at 11 bases. CDR3 size: 16 residues. V trimming: 0 bases; J trimming: 1 base; junction bases outside the gene matches: 0. Per the germline V gene, CDR1 is SGHRS and CDR2 is YFSETQ. The chain's CDR3 is CASSLASGGAKNIQYF. The CDR3 region has the DNA TGCGCCAGCAGCTTGGCTAGCGGGGGGGCCAAAAACATTCAGTACTTC.